The T cell receptor beta chain under discussion was sequenced for a study of CD8 T cells in ankylosing spondylitis. Findings and limits, study-wide: Typical of ankylosing spondylitis blood, it appeared, was a TCR beta motif of eight highly homologous variants. Researchers reportedly found disease-linked clones significantly enriched in matched ankylosing spondylitis synovial fluid.

The V gene's germline CDR1 is LNHDA and CDR2 SQIVND (reference sequence). V was cut by 4 bases and J by 4 bases, with 20 bases left in between. The CDR3 is 17 residues long. Using quantitative 5'-RACE with molecular barcodes, the authors made TCR beta libraries. MiXCR, run by TCRdb on the 5' RACE reads, gives a single entry per CDR3 protein. The data show roughly 130,000 distinct CDR3 sequences, with 7% to 9% seen just once and less than 7.5% held by the top ten. In the case of this clonotype: Its antigen remains unknown.

This sequence was found in a male donor with ankylosing spondylitis. The chain recombines TRBV19 with TRBJ1-5; D gene uncertain. The sequenced material came from synovial fluid, either unsorted or a sorted T cell fraction (not recorded which). CDR3: CASSKRSETGINQPQHF. In DNA form, the CDR3 reads TGTGCCAGTAGTAAACGGTCAGAAACGGGCATTAATCAGCCCCAGCATTTT.